This T cell receptor (beta chain) was retrieved from a study of cytomegalovirus exposure and HLA in healthy donors (dated by TCRdb to between 2016 and 2019). For the study in its entirety: An earlier analysis of 587 of the donors reported around 280 Gb of sequence data and 117 million unique TCR beta sequences obtained from approximately 180 million T cells. Donor age, sex, ethnicity and CMV serostatus were collected together with the repertoire data. The T cell repertoires of roughly 660 subjects were profiled by immunosequencing and related to cytomegalovirus serostatus. The genetic ancestry cluster associated with self-reported Caucasian donors included 65% to 90% of the roughly 360 genotyped donors. To predict cytomegalovirus infection status, the study brought together high-throughput TCR immunosequencing, statistical association of individual TCRs with disease status, and machine learning. In an earlier analysis of 587 of the donors, high-throughput TCR beta sequencing was used to judge whether each TCR beta V gene segment behaved as functional or pseudogenic. Several DR-DQ haplotypes were handled as single units for association and clustering because linkage in the cohort was strong. In addition to the first cohort of about 650 subjects, a separate validation cohort of 120 different subjects was used. In a later genetic analysis, genome-wide SNP genotypes for about three fifths of the roughly 670 donors were used, and that subset was treated as a discovery cohort. The aim of the study was to test whether cataloging public T cell receptors could identify signatures of past pathogen exposure. Roughly 300 gigabases of sequencing data and approximately 85 million unique TCR sequences were included in an early release covering about 600 HLA-typed donors. A later analysis re-examined previously published TCR beta repertoires from more than 550 donors and added high-resolution HLA genotyping to investigate patterns of TCR occurrence. HLA typing included class I and class II loci at four-digit resolution. Rather than drawing on any new phenotypic data, the later analysis identified candidate immune exposures from TCR beta sequences and the way those sequences occurred across donors. Among 350 to 400 genotyped donors of the cohort, an average of about 240,000 unique TCR beta nucleotide sequences were sequenced per donor, roughly 20% of them non-productive. Typing coverage differed by locus: A, B, C, DRB1 and DQB1 were typed in roughly 620-640 donors, DQA1 in 500 to 550, DPA1 in nearly 610, and DPB1 in about 450. Every repertoire in the discovery cohort had been generated on one and the same sequencing platform.

Beyond this particular receptor, the publication reports: Linkage disequilibrium might explain the correlated functional status among segregating V segments, but an unknown experimental factor could not be ruled out. A later analysis reported that several top co-occurrence clusters appeared linked to parvovirus B19, influenza, CMV and Epstein-Barr virus. A further reported finding was that TCR beta sequences accurately predicted the HLA-A and HLA-B alleles for most subjects in the first cohort. In vitro tests confirmed that a few of the cytomegalovirus-associated TCR beta chains recognize cytomegalovirus antigens. A later analysis associated about 16,000 TCR beta sequences with specific HLA alleles at a false discovery rate of 0.05. A later analysis found that HLA-associated TCR beta chains were more clonally expanded and had lower generation probabilities than equally common non-associated chains. It was suggested by the authors that the approach could potentially be generalized to other disease states and immunological phenotypes. The 87-base-pair reads could not distinguish some IMGT-functional V segments, including TRBV6-2 and TRBV6-3, so those segments were excluded. A cluster of highly shared sequence variants was judged likely to be a technical artifact of the sequencing pipeline. Because counts were too low, some 16 rarely observed V segments, including chromosome 9 orphons, were excluded from the earlier analysis of about 500 of the donors. In a later analysis, most CMV-associated TCR beta chains were found to appear HLA-restricted, with HLA associations seemingly driven largely by CMV exposure. Strong co-occurrence of HLA alleles, especially DR and DQ, made assigning TCR associations to individual alleles difficult. While some public TCRs were present in many individuals, most TCR sequences turned up only very rarely across donors. Roughly uniform sequencing depth across donors was assumed in presence/absence analyses, although this assumption may not hold. Broadly in line with IMGT annotations, most TCR beta V segments showed up in productive rearrangements about 87% or about 30% of the time in an earlier analysis of 450 to 600 of the donors. Because HLA typing was unavailable for some donors at each locus, only the typed subset was used in association tests. A later analysis found that TCR association rates varied across HLA loci, with DRB1 alleles showing the most associated TCRs and HLA-C alleles the fewest. The study gave a list of over 150 TCR beta chains associated with cytomegalovirus. The cohort was sequenced for TCR beta chains only, and without alpha or paired-chain data the features that could be detected were limited. The classifier was reported to diagnose cytomegalovirus status with high specificity and sensitivity in both the original cohort and the validation cohort. Immune exposure information for the cohort was limited to CMV serostatus. In a later genetic analysis, fewer N-insertions in productive TCRs were reported among donors in an Asian-associated ancestry cluster than the approximately 710-donor mean. An association between a missense DCLRE1C variant and V-gene and J-gene trimming of TCR beta chains was found in a later genetic analysis and replicated in an independent cohort.

The method behind the library was the immunoSEQ multiplex PCR assay. The multiplex PCR relied on a mix of 60 forward primers for TCR Vbeta segments and 13 reverse primers for TCR Jbeta segments. A multiplex PCR assay on genomic DNA amplified the CDR3 region of rearranged TCR beta genes. On the Illumina HiSeq System, the amplified TCR beta libraries were sequenced as 87-base-pair reads. Per the authors' processing: Across the 600 to 700 repertoires, a later analysis counted tens of millions of unique TCR beta chains, 9.5 million to 13 million of which were shared by at least two donors. Raw reads were error-corrected and collapsed into unique sequences with a nearest-neighbor algorithm that merged closely related sequences to remove PCR and sequencing errors. To assign V, D and J gene segments, CDR3 sequences were aligned to IMGT reference sequences. For a sequence to be retained, a match of at least six nucleotides was required to both a V gene segment and a J gene segment. Rearrangements were classified as productive when the CDR3 lacked stop codons and remained in frame with V and J, and all other rearrangements were classified as non-productive. CDR3 was defined according to IMGT convention as the region running from the second conserved V-encoded cysteine to the conserved J-encoded phenylalanine. The earlier analysis of 450 to 750 of the donors excluded any sequence lacking an unambiguous match to a single V gene segment. An earlier analysis of a few hundred of the donors classified V segments as functional when productive rearrangements were above 56.7% and as segregating when the standard deviation between donors was above 5%. To diagnose cytomegalovirus status from the catalog of TCR beta chain sequences, a statistical classification framework was built. In a later analysis, TCR nucleotide sequences were compared against IMGT/GENE-DB human TR gene sequences so that V and J genes could be assigned. In a later analysis, CDR3 sequences and most-parsimonious VDJ recombination scenarios were assigned using the TCRdist pipeline. In a later analysis, each TCR beta chain was defined by its CDR3 amino acid sequence together with its V-gene family, and reads lacking a unique V-gene family were excluded. In a later analysis, around 600 highly shared, low-generation-probability nucleotide sequences were removed to address suspected cross-contamination and a sequencing artifact. In a later analysis, a clonal expansion index was calculated for each public chain from normalized within-repertoire ranks of inferred template counts. In a later analysis, generation probabilities were computed using a VDJ recombination model fitted to out-of-frame rearrangements, and the results were checked against IGoR. Hypergeometric tests were used in a later analysis to score TCR-TCR, TCR-HLA and TCR-CMV co-occurrence, with a repertoire-size bias correction applied to the TCR pairs. In a later analysis, false discovery rates were estimated by permuting HLA or CMV assignments 20 times. In a later analysis, co-occurring TCRs were grouped with DBSCAN, and TCRdist sequence similarity was added when clustering was performed within HLA-allele-positive subsets. Repertoires with fewer than 30,000 or more than 120,000 public chains, plus five repertoires with anomalous nucleotide sharing, were excluded from co-occurrence clustering. This is the immuneACCESS table as TCRdb keeps it, with only in-frame sequences that have V and J called. A part of the clones is gone; compared with another copy, unresolved V genes explain less than half, and the rest is unexplained. V, J and clone size were drawn from that table, and D and trimming were deduced from the DNA. The sample table contains about 170,000 clones; only one count was recorded for 76% of them. The ten largest clones represent 0.6% to 0.9% of the sample.

The cohort was made up of roughly 670 healthy bone marrow donors. At the time of sampling, every cohort member was nominally healthy, though immune exposures that went unrecorded were likely present. The donor tested CMV seronegative and was one of the 352 seronegative cohort members. A peripheral blood sample was provided by each donor, and peripheral blood mononuclear cells were used for TCR beta sequencing. Genomic DNA was extracted from the blood cell samples with the Qiagen DNeasy Blood Extraction Kit. Taken from cysteine to phenylalanine, the CDR3 has 14 residues. Of the read, only the CDR3 DNA is kept; its 42 bases are in frame from base 1. V sheds 7 bases and J sheds 5 bases, leaving 15 bases between their ends. The germline V gene supplies CDR1 SGHVS and CDR2 FNYEAQ. This clone was detected only once. Its antigen is still unknown. No quality values exist for individual bases; no much larger clone is one base distant.

The V and J genes are TRBV7-6 and TRBJ1-5; the D gene identity is not certain. Sequencing was performed on PBMCs. This sequence originates from a female donor in good health and CMV-seronegative. The CDR3 protein is CASTPGRNHQPQHF. At the DNA level, the sequence is TGTGCCAGCACTCCCGGCAGGAACCATCAGCCCCAGCATTTT.